Listed below are T cell receptor beta chains from one sample, sequenced in a study of blood T cell repertoires in COVID-19. Sequencing was performed with immunoSEQ multiplex PCR; in TCRdb, only in-frame clones are kept and a portion is missing. The repertoire includes 60,000 to 65,000 clones, around four fifths of them detected once, and 32% sits in the top ten. Sequencing input: peripheral blood. The receptors were gathered from a human donor in a cohort sampled during active COVID-19. Both conserved end residues are part of each CDR3. The order of the fields is V gene, D gene, clone size, J gene, CDR3 protein, CDR3 DNA. D genes are given only for firm matches. Rows give clone size only sometimes, using once, few, many, or a class for an expanded clone.

TRBV19,-,once,TRBJ2-4,CASSIILRLGAAKNIQYF,TGTGCCAGTAGTATTATCCTTAGACTAGGAGCAGCCAAAAACATTCAGTACTTC
TRBV7-9,-,-,TRBJ1-6,CASSPGGGDGTLHF,TGTGCCAGCAGCCCTGGGGGGGGAGATGGCACCCTCCACTTT
TRBV18,TRBD1,-,TRBJ2-7,CASSPDRRPYEQYF,TGTGCCAGCTCACCGGACAGGAGACCCTACGAGCAGTACTTC
TRBV5-4,-,few,TRBJ1-2,CASSLAKEGGYTF,TGTGCCAGCAGCTTGGCCAAGGAGGGAGGCTACACCTTC
TRBV7-6,TRBD2,-,TRBJ2-1,CASSSLAGDSYNEQFF,TGTGCCAGCAGCTCATTAGCGGGGGACTCCTACAATGAGCAGTTCTTC
TRBV7-2,-,-,TRBJ2-7,CASSRGQNEQYF,TGTGCCAGCAGCCGAGGACAGAACGAGCAGTACTTC
TRBV5-1,TRBD2,-,TRBJ2-3,CASSLTAGARADTQYF,TGCGCCAGCAGCTTGACAGCGGGGGCACGGGCAGATACGCAGTATTTT
TRBV2,-,-,TRBJ2-1,CASSAGHEQFF,TGTGCCAGCAGTGCAGGGCATGAGCAGTTCTTC
TRBV6-5,TRBD1,-,TRBJ1-2,CASSYGTGGGYGYTF,TGTGCCAGCAGTTACGGGACAGGGGGAGGCTATGGCTACACCTTC
TRBV7-2,-,-,TRBJ2-2,CASSPPGTNTGELFF,TGTGCCAGCAGCCCACCGGGGACGAACACCGGGGAGCTGTTTTTT
TRBV19,-,once,TRBJ1-4,CASRASGAANEKLFF,TGTGCCAGTAGAGCTAGCGGAGCAGCTAATGAAAAACTGTTTTTT
TRBV5-1,-,-,TRBJ2-5,CASSLTAGQETQYF,TGCGCCAGCAGCTTGACGGCGGGCCAAGAGACCCAGTACTTC
TRBV28,TRBD1,many,TRBJ1-6,CASSSGTGNSPLHF,TGTGCCAGCAGTTCCGGGACAGGGAATTCACCCCTCCACTTT
TRBV15,TRBD1,few,TRBJ2-7,CATSRDRGQQYF,TGTGCCACCAGCAGGGACAGGGGACAGCAGTACTTC
TRBV3-1/TRBV3-2,-,-,TRBJ1-5,CASSQYRGGAIGVSNQPQHF,TGTGCCAGCAGCCAATATCGGGGGGGCGCGATAGGGGTGAGCAATCAGCCCCAGCATTTT
TRBV10-2,-,-,TRBJ1-1,CASSGRAGGMNTEAFF,TGCGCCAGCAGTGGCCGGGCTGGCGGGATGAACACTGAAGCTTTCTTT
TRBV10-3,-,-,TRBJ1-5,CAIRREINQPQHF,TGTGCCATCAGGAGGGAAATCAATCAGCCCCAGCATTTT
TRBV12-3/TRBV12-4,-,-,TRBJ2-2,CASRYNTGELFF,TGTGCCAGCAGGTATAACACCGGGGAGCTGTTTTTT
TRBV6-5,-,-,TRBJ1-5,CASRGVNNQPQHF,TGTGCCAGTCGCGGGGTGAACAATCAGCCCCAGCATTTT
TRBV5-4,TRBD2,-,TRBJ2-3,CASSPGTSGSFNTDTQYF,TGTGCCAGCAGCCCAGGGACTAGCGGGAGTTTTAACACAGATACGCAGTATTTT
TRBV4-1,-,-,TRBJ2-2,CASSQDQYGAGELFF,TGCGCCAGCAGCCAAGATCAGTACGGGGCCGGGGAGCTGTTTTTT
TRBV5-1,-,-,TRBJ1-4,CASRSQSGEGKLFF,TGCGCCAGCAGATCCCAATCGGGGGAAGGAAAACTGTTTTTT
TRBV6-1,-,-,TRBJ2-7,CASSEGPEQYF,TGTGCCAGCAGTGAAGGGCCAGAGCAGTACTTC
TRBV10-2,TRBD1,-,TRBJ1-2,CASSPTGARYGYTF,TGCGCCAGCAGTCCGACAGGGGCTAGGTATGGCTACACCTTC